This is a list of T cell receptor beta chains from one sample in a study of vaccination and CD4 T cells after COVID-19. TCRdb recomputed calls from the PCR reads with MiXCR, one row per CDR3 protein. The sample has about 15,000 distinct CDR3 sequences; about 55% are singletons. Their antigen targets remain unknown. Sequencing was performed on CD4+ T cells from blood, cultured in vitro, taken before SARS-CoV-2 vaccination. These TCRs come from a human donor who had recovered from COVID-19. CDR3s include the opening cysteine and the closing phenylalanine or tryptophan. D genes are given only for firm matches.

TRBD2,TRBV20-1,TRBJ2-5,CSARGLAESQYWRETQYF
TRBD2,TRBV24-1,TRBJ2-1,CATAAGLADNEQFF
NA,TRBV7-6,TRBJ2-7,CASSLVGLREPREQYF
NA,TRBV20-1,TRBJ1-4,CSATGTTSTTNEKLFF
TRBD2,TRBV6-5,TRBJ2-1,CASSYNPAGDNEQFF
NA,TRBV12-3/TRBV12-4,TRBJ1-6,CASTPTGRNSPLHF
TRBD1,TRBV6-2/TRBV6-3,TRBJ2-7,CASRPHPGTGDSYEQYF
NA,TRBV5-8,TRBJ2-3,CASSLGGYTDTQYF
TRBD1,TRBV20-1,TRBJ2-3,CSVRLLGDRGTDTQYF
NA,TRBV5-6,TRBJ2-5,CASSKTSAETQYF
NA,TRBV6-4,TRBJ2-3,CASSDRGSTDTQYF
NA,TRBV12-3/TRBV12-4,TRBJ2-5,CASSSPAARETQYF
TRBD2,TRBV30,TRBJ2-5,CAWSLTSGRSETQYF
NA,TRBV3-1,TRBJ1-5,CASSQGVGLTIGNQPQHF
NA,TRBV11-1,TRBJ2-5,CASSPFTGRRGTQYF
NA,TRBV6-1,TRBJ2-2,CASSTTGLLNTGELFF
NA,TRBV7-9,TRBJ2-7,CASSLQGGIGEQYF
NA,TRBV10-3,TRBJ2-2,CAIRRISPGELFF